This T cell receptor beta chain is from a study of blood T cell repertoires in COVID-19. Study context: Specimens from acute and convalescent COVID-19 originated in the United States, Italy and Spain.

This CDR3 comprises 15 residues. Germline values: CDR1 SNHLY, CDR2 FYNNEI. Sequencing was performed with immunoSEQ multiplex PCR; in TCRdb, only in-frame clones are kept and a portion is missing. The sample consists of 140,000 to 150,000 clones, roughly 78% of them appearing once. In its sample, this clone was seen a few times. One end of the junction does not line up with germline, which may come from a read error. The sequence derives from a human donor with acute or convalescent COVID-19. The donor label of this sample is uncertain. Sequencing was performed on peripheral blood. The chain is built from TRBV2 and TRBJ1-1; TRBD1 might be the D (6 bases). CDR3 protein: CASTSVKQGLSARIF. CDR3 sequence (DNA): TGTGCCAGCACTTCCGTAAAACAGGGTTTAAGCGCAAGAATCTTT.